This TCR beta chain was identified in a study of radiotherapy plus CTLA-4 blockade in lung cancer. Overall study context: Among all patients, approximately 18% showed objective responses, while about 34% had disease control.

CDR3 length: 11 amino acids. CDR1 SNHLY and CDR2 FYNNEI come from the germline V gene. J lost 3 bases, V lost 11 bases, and 2 bases had no gene match. Chemo-refractory metastatic non-small-cell lung cancer patients underwent focal radiation alongside CTLA-4 blockade with ipilimumab. Here immunoSEQ multiplex PCR was the method, and the copy in TCRdb shows in-frame clones only, minus some. Altogether approximately 30,000 clones are present, roughly four fifths being singletons, with the ten largest covering 20% to 25%. J is TRBJ2-7 and V is TRBV2; TRBD1 aligns across 9 bases. The material was peripheral blood, obtained from a patient treated with radiotherapy plus ipilimumab. The TCR was taken from a human donor with non-small cell lung cancer that progressed on radiotherapy plus ipilimumab. CDR3 sequence reads: CAGGQGYEQYF. DNA of the CDR3: TGTGCCGGGGGACAGGGCTACGAGCAGTACTTC.